A selection of T cell receptor beta chains follows, all from one sample in a study of OX40 agonist ivuxolimab in advanced cancers. Some clones are missing from TCRdb's copy, which holds only in-frame ones; the method was immunoSEQ multiplex PCR. The profile covers roughly 58,000 clones, with about 83% appearing a single time and roughly 0.79% taken by the ten largest. Sample: CD4+ or CD8+ T cells sorted from blood, taken in a trial of the OX40 agonist ivuxolimab. The receptors here all came from an adult with an advanced solid tumor such as melanoma, head and neck, liver or kidney cancer. Both conserved end residues are part of each CDR3. Fields, in order: J gene, V gene, clone size, D gene, CDR3 DNA, CDR3 protein. The D gene is left open where the match is weak. Part of the rows lack a size; the others show once, few, many or a class for expanded clones.

TRBJ2-5 | TRBV5-1 | NA | TRBD1 | TGCGCCAGCAGCTTGCTGGGACAGGGGAATCAAGAGACCCAGTACTTC | CASSLLGQGNQETQYF
TRBJ2-3 | TRBV5-5 | NA | NA | TGTGCCAGCAGCTTCTACTCGGGCAGAGATACAGATACGCAGTATTTT | CASSFYSGRDTDTQYF
TRBJ1-1 | TRBV7-9 | NA | NA | TGTGCCAGCAGTAGGACGGAACAAGCTTTCTTT | CASSRTEQAFF
TRBJ2-2 | TRBV6-6 | NA | NA | TGTGCCTGCCACCTGGGCCAGACGAACACCGGGGAGCTGTTTTTT | CACHLGQTNTGELFF
TRBJ2-2 | TRBV18 | NA | TRBD1 | TGTGCCAGCTCATGGGACAGGCGACACACCGGGGAGCTGTTTTTT | CASSWDRRHTGELFF
TRBJ1-1 | TRBV19 | NA | NA | TGTGCCAGTACCACGCCGGGGAGCTCTAGGAACACTGAAGCTTTCTTT | CASTTPGSSRNTEAFF
TRBJ2-3 | TRBV18 | NA | TRBD1 | TGTGCCAGCTCACCCCTTGGACAGGGAGACGATACGCAGTATTTT | CASSPLGQGDDTQYF
TRBJ1-2 | TRBV4-2 | NA | NA | TGTGCCAGCAGCCAAGATTCAGGGCCAGTACTTCATGGCTACACCTTC | CASSQDSGPVLHGYTF
TRBJ2-1 | TRBV10-3 | NA | TRBD2 | TGTGCCATGGGGGGGGTGAAAAACAATGAGCAGTTCTTC | CAMGGVKNNEQFF
TRBJ1-1 | TRBV27 | NA | TRBD1 | TGTGCCAGCAGTCCTCAGGGGGCTCGGGCTTTCTTT | CASSPQGARAFF
TRBJ2-3 | TRBV28 | NA | TRBD2 | TGTGCCAGCACTAGCGGGGGGGTAGATACGCAGTATTTT | CASTSGGVDTQYF
TRBJ2-5 | TRBV14 | NA | NA | TGTGCCAGCAGCCAAGACCGGCAAGGTGCCCAGTACTTC | CASSQDRQGAQYF
TRBJ1-4 | TRBV5-4 | NA | NA | TGTGCCAGCAGCCCGGACGCCGGGCCTGAAAAACTGTTTTTT | CASSPDAGPEKLFF
TRBJ2-5 | TRBV28 | NA | NA | TGTGCCAGCAGTTTAGGAGGGAAAGAGACCCAGTACTTC | CASSLGGKETQYF
TRBJ2-1 | TRBV7-3 | NA | TRBD1 | TGTGCCAGCAGCGTAGAGGCCAGGGGGCTTAATGAGCAGTTCTTC | CASSVEARGLNEQFF
TRBJ1-2 | TRBV5-1 | NA | TRBD1 | TGCGCCAGCAGCTTGGCCCCAGGGGGCTACTATGGCTACACCTTC | CASSLAPGGYYGYTF
TRBJ1-4 | TRBV5-1 | NA | NA | TGCGCCAGCAGCTTAGGAGGGGGGAGTGAAAAACTGTTTTTT | CASSLGGGSEKLFF
TRBJ1-4 | TRBV5-1 | NA | TRBD1 | TGCGCCAGCCATAGGGGGACAGTCGGCAATGAAAAACTGTTTTTT | CASHRGTVGNEKLFF
TRBJ1-2 | TRBV30 | few | TRBD1 | TGTGCCTGGAGTGCCCTCGGGACAGGGGGCTACACCTTC | CAWSALGTGGYTF
TRBJ1-2 | TRBV5-4 | NA | TRBD1 | TGTGCCAGCAGCACAACAGGGGTGGCCAACTATGGCTACACCTTC | CASSTTGVANYGYTF
TRBJ1-2 | TRBV6-5 | NA | NA | TGTGCCAGCAGTTATTTCGGAGGGCTTTCTAACTATGGCTACACCTTC | CASSYFGGLSNYGYTF
TRBJ1-2 | TRBV6-1 | NA | NA | TGTGCCAGCAGTGAAAGTCAGAACTATGGCTACACCTTC | CASSESQNYGYTF
TRBJ1-1 | TRBV20-1 | NA | NA | TGCAGAGTTACGGTGGGGACTGAAGCTTTCTTT | CRVTVGTEAFF
TRBJ2-3 | TRBV27 | NA | TRBD2 | TGTGCCAGCAGTTTATCGCCTAGCGGGGGGGCATATACGCAGTATTTT | CASSLSPSGGAYTQYF
TRBJ2-1 | TRBV7-2 | NA | NA | TGTGCCAGCAGCTTGCAAGGTTACAATGAGCAGTTCTTC | CASSLQGYNEQFF
TRBJ2-7 | TRBV5-1 | once | TRBD1 | TGCGCCAGTCAACAAATAGAACAGGGGGCAGCCTACGAGCAGTACTTC | CASQQIEQGAAYEQYF
TRBJ1-2 | TRBV29-1 | NA | NA | TGCAGCGTTACAGGTTCAGGGAATGAAGGCTACACCTTC | CSVTGSGNEGYTF
TRBJ1-1 | TRBV30 | NA | TRBD1 | TGTGCCTGGAGGCGACAGGGGGGCACTGAAGCTTTCTTT | CAWRRQGGTEAFF
TRBJ1-5 | TRBV19 | NA | NA | TGTGCCAGTAGTATGGGGGGGGCAGGGTCCCTTGTGCGGCCCCAGCATTTT | CASSMGGAGSLVRPQHF
TRBJ1-4 | TRBV6-1 | NA | NA | TGTGCCAGCAGGGACAGACCAACTAATGAAAAACTGTTTTTT | CASRDRPTNEKLFF
TRBJ2-5 | TRBV7-6 | NA | TRBD1 | TGTGCCAGCAGTCTCATGACAGGGTTCCAAGAGACCCAGTACTTC | CASSLMTGFQETQYF
TRBJ1-4 | TRBV6-1 | NA | TRBD1 | TGTGCCAGCAGTGAAGGGGACAGAACTAATGAAAAACTGTTTTTT | CASSEGDRTNEKLFF
TRBJ1-5 | TRBV6-6 | few | NA | TGTGCCAGCAGTTACTCGAATAGCAATCAGCCCCAGCATTTT | CASSYSNSNQPQHF
TRBJ1-1 | TRBV29-1 | NA | TRBD1 | TGCAGCGTTGAAGATACAGGGGCGCGCACTGAAGCTTTCTTT | CSVEDTGARTEAFF
TRBJ2-7 | TRBV28 | NA | NA | TGTGCCAGCAGTTCAACCGAGACCCTCTACGAGCAGTACTTC | CASSSTETLYEQYF
TRBJ2-3 | TRBV29-1 | NA | NA | TGCAGCGTTCCTCTCGGGGGCCGGACAGATACGCAGTATTTT | CSVPLGGRTDTQYF
TRBJ1-3 | TRBV2 | once | NA | TGTGCCAGCATTAGGGATTTTAGAAACACCATATATTTT | CASIRDFRNTIYF
TRBJ2-5 | TRBV6-6 | NA | TRBD2 | TGTGCAATTCTAGCGGTCCAAGAGACCCAGTACTTC | CAILAVQETQYF
TRBJ2-4 | TRBV27 | NA | TRBD1 | TGTGCCAGCAGCCTCCGGACAGGGTCAAACATTCAGTACTTC | CASSLRTGSNIQYF
TRBJ2-7 | TRBV30 | NA | NA | TGTGCCTGGAGTGCGACACAGGGCTGGGGCTACGAGCAGTACTTC | CAWSATQGWGYEQYF
TRBJ2-5 | TRBV12-5 | NA | NA | TGTGCTAGTGGTTTGGTACTAGGGAATTGGGAAGAGACCCAGTACTTC | CASGLVLGNWEETQYF
TRBJ2-7 | TRBV6-1 | NA | TRBD1 | TGTGCCAGCAGAGAGGACAGGTTAGTGTACTTC | CASREDRLVYF
TRBJ2-5 | TRBV7-9 | NA | TRBD1 | TGTGCCAGCAGCCATGGACAGGGTCGGGAGACCCAGTACTTC | CASSHGQGRETQYF
TRBJ1-1 | TRBV19 | few | TRBD1 | TGTGCCAGTAGTATACAGGGGGGGAACACTGAAGCTTTCTTT | CASSIQGGNTEAFF
TRBJ2-7 | TRBV1 | once | NA | TGCACCAGCAGCCCCGGGAAGGAGGGAGGGCAGTTTGAGCAGTACTTC | CTSSPGKEGGQFEQYF
TRBJ1-1 | TRBV7-9 | NA | NA | TGTGCCAGCAGCCGATTGGACACTGAAGCTTTCTTT | CASSRLDTEAFF
TRBJ1-2 | TRBV11-2 | NA | TRBD1 | TGTGCCAGCAGCCAGAACCCAGGGGGTTCTGGCTACACCTTC | CASSQNPGGSGYTF
TRBJ1-2 | TRBV5-4 | NA | TRBD1 | TGTGCCAGCAGCTTGGAGATATGGACAGGCTGGGACTATGGCTACACCTTC | CASSLEIWTGWDYGYTF
TRBJ1-1 | TRBV7-9 | NA | NA | TGTGCCAGCAGCTTTAGTTGGGGGAACACTGAAGCTTTCTTT | CASSFSWGNTEAFF